This T cell receptor (beta chain) was documented in a study of CD8+CD57+ T cells in acquired aplastic anemia. On the study more broadly: An average of about 3.4 ug of DNA was obtained from sorted CD4+ and CD8+ cells. Findings and caveats of the study: Patients and controls shared over 25 CD8+ CDR3 sequences, highly expressed in patients. Researchers reported that CD8+ Simpson's diversity was not significantly different in patients versus controls.

Genomic DNA acted as the template from which TCR beta VDJ combination and CDR3 sequence profiling were carried out. TCRdb called the reads again in MiXCR, with one record for every CDR3 protein. Among approximately 170,000 distinct CDR3 sequences listed, 55% to 70% were seen once. In regard to this clonotype: Antigen unknown.

The sample taken for sequencing was sorted CD4+, CD8+, or CD8+CD57+ T cells (not recorded which) from PBMCs. This sequence was found in a human donor in good health.

CDR3: CSVEGGSGVSDTQYF. CDR3 coding DNA: TGCAGCGTTGAAGGGGGTAGCGGGGTCTCAGATACGCAGTATTTT. The chain is built from TRBV29-1 and TRBJ2-3, with 8 bases identical to TRBD2. The CDR3 sequence is 15 residues long. V gave up 1 base and J gave up 4 bases; unmatched junction bases: 7. The V gene's germline CDR1 is SQVTM and CDR2 ANQGSEA.